Shown below are 8 T cell receptor beta chains from a single sample sequenced in a study of T cells in Graves' hyperthyroidism and ophthalmopathy. The source material, RNA transcripts, was used to amplify TCR beta CDR3 regions. Using the HTBI primer set, a first-round RT-PCR was run on the TCR CDR3. TCRdb fed the multiplex PCR reads into MiXCR, producing one record per CDR3 protein. The sample gives about 640,000 distinct CDR3 sequences, around 20% of which show up once; under 35% is in the top ten. The sample was blood. The origin of the receptors is a man aged 25-45 years with Graves' ophthalmopathy.

This chain uses TRBV4-3 with TRBJ2-3; the D gene is possibly TRBD2 (6 bases). The CDR3 covers 17 residues. V was trimmed by 3 bases and J by 0 bases, leaving 16 bases between them. CDR1 and CDR2 (germline): LGHNA, YSLEER. For the CDR3, the DNA is TGCGCCAGCAGCCAGGGGCTAGCGATCTCTAGCACAGATACGCAGTATTTT. It yields the protein CASSQGLAISSTDTQYF.

This clonotype was detected ten times or more. The V gene is TRBV28, the J gene TRBJ1-1, with D perhaps matching TRBD1 (6 bases). Trimming shortened V by 10 bases and J by 2 bases, and 14 bases separated the two germline ends. The CDR3 spans 13 residues. Germline V gene lookup returns CDR1 MDHEN and CDR2 SYDVKM. CDR3 residues: CATLNRANTEAFF. CDR3 nucleotides: TGTGCCACCCTTAACAGGGCCAACACTGAAGCTTTCTTT.

Ten or more counts support this clonotype. The genes are TRBV6-1 and TRBJ1-1; possibly TRBD1 for D (6 bases). Trimming stripped 3 bases from V and 3 bases from J, with 8 bases between. Germline V gene lookup returns CDR1 MNHNS and CDR2 SASEGT. The CDR3 has 13 residues. DNA of the CDR3: TGTGCCAGCAGTGAGGCAGGGGACACTGAAGCTTTCTTT. Encoded protein: CASSEAGDTEAFF.

CDR3 amino acids: CAWTPGSYYEQYF. The CDR3 coding sequence is TGTGCCTGGACCCCAGGGTCATACTACGAGCAGTACTTC. The V and J genes are TRBV30 and TRBJ2-7; D perhaps matches TRBD1 (5 bases). V shed 4 bases and J shed 3 bases, with 13 bases lying between them. The germline V gene encodes CDR1 GTSNPN and CDR2 SVGIG (reference sequence). CDR3 length: 13 residues.

This chain links TRBV6-1 with TRBJ2-5; TRBD1 is a possible D gene (6 bases). Looked up from germline, CDR1 is MNHNS and CDR2 is SASEGT. This CDR3 is 13 amino acids long. Trimming removed 7 bases from V and 5 bases from J, with 14 bases in between. This CDR3 is CASNRALDETQYF. CDR3 coding DNA: TGTGCCAGCAACAGGGCATTAGACGAGACCCAGTACTTC.

This clonotype was observed a handful of times. The rearrangement joins TRBV12-3 or TRBV12-4 to TRBJ2-5, with D unresolved. This CDR3 comprises 16 residues. The V end was cut by 3 bases, the J end by 1 base, with 15 bases between. As DNA, the CDR3 is TGTGCCAGCAGTTTTGGCCCAACACCGAGCCAAGAGACCCAGTACTTC. Its protein product is CASSFGPTPSQETQYF.

This clonotype appeared many times. This rearrangement joins TRBV6-1 to TRBJ1-2; D possibly corresponds to TRBD1 (5 bases). This CDR3 has 12 amino acids. Germline lookup yields CDR1 MNHNS and CDR2 SASEGT. The germline V and J ends were trimmed by 7 bases and 7 bases, with 13 bases remaining between them. CDR3 nucleotide sequence: TGTGCCAGCATTGGGGGGGTATTTGGCTACACCTTC. As protein: CASIGGVFGYTF.

This clonotype has just a few counts. The gene calls are TRBV18 and TRBJ1-3; D not resolved. The germline gives CDR1 KGHSH, CDR2 LQKENI. The CDR3 sequence is 15 residues long. Trimming left V 1 base short and J 0 bases short, with 7 bases between. CDR3 bases: TGTGCCAGCTCACCACAGGGTAGCTCTGGAAACACCATATATTTT. Translated, it gives CASSPQGSSGNTIYF.